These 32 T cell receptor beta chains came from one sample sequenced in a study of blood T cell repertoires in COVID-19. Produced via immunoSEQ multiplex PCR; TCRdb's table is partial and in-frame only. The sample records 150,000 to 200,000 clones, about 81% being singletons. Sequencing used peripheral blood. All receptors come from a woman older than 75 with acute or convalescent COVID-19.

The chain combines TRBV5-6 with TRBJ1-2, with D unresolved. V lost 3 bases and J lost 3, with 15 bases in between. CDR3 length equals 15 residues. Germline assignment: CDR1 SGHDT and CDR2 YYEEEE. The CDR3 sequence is CASSSPSDWDYGYTF. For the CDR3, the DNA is TGTGCCAGCAGCTCCCCTTCGGACTGGGACTATGGCTACACCTTC.

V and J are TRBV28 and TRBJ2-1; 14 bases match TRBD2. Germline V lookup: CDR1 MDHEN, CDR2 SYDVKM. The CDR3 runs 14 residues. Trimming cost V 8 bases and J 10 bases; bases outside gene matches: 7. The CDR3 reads CASGLAGGFREQFF. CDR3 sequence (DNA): TGTGCCAGCGGACTAGCGGGAGGTTTTAGAGAGCAGTTCTTC.

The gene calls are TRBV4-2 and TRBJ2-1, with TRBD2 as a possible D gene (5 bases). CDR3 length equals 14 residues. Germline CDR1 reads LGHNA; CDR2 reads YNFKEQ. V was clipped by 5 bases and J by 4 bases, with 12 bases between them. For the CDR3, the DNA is TGTGCCAGCAGCTTTCTGGGGAGTTACAATGAGCAGTTCTTC. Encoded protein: CASSFLGSYNEQFF.

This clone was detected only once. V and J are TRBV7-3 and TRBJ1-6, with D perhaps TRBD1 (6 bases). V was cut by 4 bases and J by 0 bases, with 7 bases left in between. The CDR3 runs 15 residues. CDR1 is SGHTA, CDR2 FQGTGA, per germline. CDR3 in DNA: TGTGCCAGCAGCTCGGACAGCTCCTATAATTCACCCCTCCACTTT. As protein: CASSSDSSYNSPLHF.

CDR3 in amino acids: CASSKGHPTDTQYF. The CDR3 DNA follows: TGTGCCAGCAGCAAGGGACACCCCACAGATACGCAGTATTTT. The rearrangement uses TRBV7-9 and TRBJ2-3; the D gene is possibly TRBD1 (6 bases). Trimming pared 5 bases from V and 2 bases from J, leaving 11 bases between. The germline CDR1 and CDR2 sequences are SEHNR and FQNEAQ (reference sequence). CDR3 length: 14 amino acids.

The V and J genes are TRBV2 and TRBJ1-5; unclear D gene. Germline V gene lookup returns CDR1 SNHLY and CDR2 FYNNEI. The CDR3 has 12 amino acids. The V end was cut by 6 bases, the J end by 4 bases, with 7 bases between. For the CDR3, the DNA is TGTGCCAGCAGGGAGGGAAATCAGCCCCAGCATTTT. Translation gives CASREGNQPQHF.

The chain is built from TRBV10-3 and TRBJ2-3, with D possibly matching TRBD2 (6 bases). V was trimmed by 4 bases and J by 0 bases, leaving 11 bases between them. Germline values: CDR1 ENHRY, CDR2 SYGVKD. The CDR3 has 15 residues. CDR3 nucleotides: TGTGCCATCAGTGGCCCTAGCGCGAGCACAGATACGCAGTATTTT. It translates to CAISGPSASTDTQYF.

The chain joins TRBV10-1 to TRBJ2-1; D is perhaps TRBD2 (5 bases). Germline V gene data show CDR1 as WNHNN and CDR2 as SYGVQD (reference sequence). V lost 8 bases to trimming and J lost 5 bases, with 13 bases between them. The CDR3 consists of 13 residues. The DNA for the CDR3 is TGCGCCAGCCTCGGGGAGTCGAACAATGAGCAGTTCTTC. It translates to CASLGESNNEQFF.

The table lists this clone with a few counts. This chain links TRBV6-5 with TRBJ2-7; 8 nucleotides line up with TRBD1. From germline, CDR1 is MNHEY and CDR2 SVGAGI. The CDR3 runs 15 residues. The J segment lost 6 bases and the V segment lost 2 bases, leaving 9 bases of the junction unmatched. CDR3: CASSYLQGAVGEQYF. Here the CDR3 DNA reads TGTGCCAGCAGTTACCTGCAGGGGGCAGTAGGCGAGCAGTACTTC.

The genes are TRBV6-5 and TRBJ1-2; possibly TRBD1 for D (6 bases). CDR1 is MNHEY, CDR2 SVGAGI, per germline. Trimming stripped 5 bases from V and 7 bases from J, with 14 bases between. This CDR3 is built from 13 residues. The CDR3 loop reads CASSIITGSGYTF. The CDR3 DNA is TGTGCCAGCAGTATTATCACAGGGAGTGGCTACACCTTC.

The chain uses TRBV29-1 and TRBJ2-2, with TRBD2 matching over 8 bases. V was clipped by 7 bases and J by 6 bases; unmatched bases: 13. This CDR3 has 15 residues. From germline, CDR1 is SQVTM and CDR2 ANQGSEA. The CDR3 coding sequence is TGCAGCGCACAGAGACTAGCGTCTACCCCCGGGGAGCTGTTTTTT. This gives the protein CSAQRLASTPGELFF.

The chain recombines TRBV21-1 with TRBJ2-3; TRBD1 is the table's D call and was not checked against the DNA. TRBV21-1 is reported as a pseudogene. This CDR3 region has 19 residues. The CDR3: CASSIPGQGTNENTDTQYF. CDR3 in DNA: TGTGCCAGCAGCATTCCGGGACAGGGGACCAACGAGAACACAGATACGCAGTATTTT.

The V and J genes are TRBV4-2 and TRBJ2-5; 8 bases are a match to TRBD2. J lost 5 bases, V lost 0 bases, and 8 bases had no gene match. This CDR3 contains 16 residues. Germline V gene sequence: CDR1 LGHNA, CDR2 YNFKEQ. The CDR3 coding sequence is TGTGCCAGCAGCCAAGATATCGGGGGGGGCCGGGAGACCCAGTACTTC. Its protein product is CASSQDIGGGRETQYF.

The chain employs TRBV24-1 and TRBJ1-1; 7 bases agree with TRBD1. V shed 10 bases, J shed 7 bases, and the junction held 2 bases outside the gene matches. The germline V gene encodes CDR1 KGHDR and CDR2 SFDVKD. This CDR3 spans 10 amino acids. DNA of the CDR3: TGTGCCACTCGGGACAGTGAAGCTTTCTTT. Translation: CATRDSEAFF.

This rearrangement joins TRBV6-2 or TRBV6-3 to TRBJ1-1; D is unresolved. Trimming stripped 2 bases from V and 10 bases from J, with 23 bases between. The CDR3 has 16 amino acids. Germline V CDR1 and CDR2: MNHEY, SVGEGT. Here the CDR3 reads CASSYRAPADLRGAFF. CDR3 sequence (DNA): TGTGCCAGCAGTTACCGCGCCCCAGCGGACCTCCGAGGAGCTTTCTTT.

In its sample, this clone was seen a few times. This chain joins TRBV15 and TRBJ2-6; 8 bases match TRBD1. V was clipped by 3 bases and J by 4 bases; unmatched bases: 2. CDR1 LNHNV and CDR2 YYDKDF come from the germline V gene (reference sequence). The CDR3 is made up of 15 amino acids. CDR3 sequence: CATSRTGVGANVLTF. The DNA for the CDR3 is TGTGCCACCAGCAGGACAGGGGTCGGGGCCAACGTCCTGACTTTC.

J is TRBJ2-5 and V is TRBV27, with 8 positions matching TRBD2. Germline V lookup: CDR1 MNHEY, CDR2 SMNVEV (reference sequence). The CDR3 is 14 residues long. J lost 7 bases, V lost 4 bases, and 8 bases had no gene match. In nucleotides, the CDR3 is TGTGCCAGCAGTTCCGGGGGGGGGTTGGGGACCCAGTACTTC. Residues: CASSSGGGLGTQYF.

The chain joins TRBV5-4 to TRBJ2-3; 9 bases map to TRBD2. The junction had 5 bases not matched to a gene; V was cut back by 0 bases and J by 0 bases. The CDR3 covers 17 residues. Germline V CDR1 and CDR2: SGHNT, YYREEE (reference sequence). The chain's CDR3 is CASSLVAGGRSTDTQYF. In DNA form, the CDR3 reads TGTGCCAGCAGCTTGGTGGCGGGGGGGCGGAGCACAGATACGCAGTATTTT.

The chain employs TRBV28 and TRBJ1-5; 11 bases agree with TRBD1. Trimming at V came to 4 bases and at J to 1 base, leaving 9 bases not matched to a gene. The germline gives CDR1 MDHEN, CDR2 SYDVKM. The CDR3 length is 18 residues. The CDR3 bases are TGTGCCAGCAGTTCGGACAGGGGGCGGATTATGAGCAATCAGCCCCAGCATTTT. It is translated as CASSSDRGRIMSNQPQHF.

Here the CDR3 reads CASSARDRAIGNTEAFF. The CDR3 DNA reads as TGTGCCAGCAGCGCCCGGGACAGGGCGATAGGGAACACTGAAGCTTTCTTT. V gene TRBV7-9 combines with J gene TRBJ1-1, with TRBD1 identical over 9 bases. The V gene end was trimmed by 5 bases and the J gene end by 1 base; junction bases not matched to a gene: 11. Germline CDR1 reads SEHNR; CDR2 reads FQNEAQ (reference sequence). This CDR3 is built from 17 residues.

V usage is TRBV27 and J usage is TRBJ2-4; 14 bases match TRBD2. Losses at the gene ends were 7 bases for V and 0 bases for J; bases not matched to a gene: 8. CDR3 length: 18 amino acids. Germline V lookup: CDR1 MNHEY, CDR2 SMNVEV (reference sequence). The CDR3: CASMKTSGGAIAKNIQYF. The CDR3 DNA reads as TGTGCCAGCATGAAGACTAGCGGGGGGGCCATAGCCAAAAACATTCAGTACTTC.

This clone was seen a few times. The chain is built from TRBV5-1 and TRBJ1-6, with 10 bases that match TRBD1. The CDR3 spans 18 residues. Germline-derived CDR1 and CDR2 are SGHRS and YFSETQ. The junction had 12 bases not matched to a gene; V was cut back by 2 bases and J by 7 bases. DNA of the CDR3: TGCGCCAGCAGCTTAGACAGGGGGCCTTCTTCCTCCAATTCACCCCTCCACTTT. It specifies CASSLDRGPSSSNSPLHF.

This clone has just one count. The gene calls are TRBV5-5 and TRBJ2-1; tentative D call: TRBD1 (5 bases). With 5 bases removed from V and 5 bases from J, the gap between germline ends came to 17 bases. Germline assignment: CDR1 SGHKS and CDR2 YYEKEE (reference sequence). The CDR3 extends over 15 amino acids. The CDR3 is CASSLGQGIHNEQFF. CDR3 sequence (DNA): TGTGCCAGCAGTCTCGGTCAGGGTATCCACAATGAGCAGTTCTTC.

CDR3 in DNA: TGTGCCAGCAGCCAAGACATCGACAGGGCATACTCTAGCTCTGGAAACACCATATATTTT. It specifies CASSQDIDRAYSSSGNTIYF. The chain has TRBV3-1 (or the pseudogene TRBV3-2) and TRBJ1-3; 7 nucleotides align to TRBD1. Looked up from germline, CDR1 is LGHDT and CDR2 is YNNKEL (reference sequence). Trimming removed 0 bases from V and 0 bases from J; junction bases left unmatched: 14. This CDR3 contains 20 residues.

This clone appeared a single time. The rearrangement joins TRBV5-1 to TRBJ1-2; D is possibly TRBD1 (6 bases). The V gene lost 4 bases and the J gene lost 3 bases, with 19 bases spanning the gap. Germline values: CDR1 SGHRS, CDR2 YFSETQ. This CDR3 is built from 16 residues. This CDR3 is CASSIGQPSSDYGYTF. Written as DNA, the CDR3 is TGCGCCAGCAGCATAGGACAGCCCTCGAGTGACTATGGCTACACCTTC.

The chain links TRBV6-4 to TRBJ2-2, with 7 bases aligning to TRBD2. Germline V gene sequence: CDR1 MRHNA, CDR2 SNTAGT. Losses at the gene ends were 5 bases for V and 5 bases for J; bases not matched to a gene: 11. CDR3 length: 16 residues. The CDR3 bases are TGTGCCAGCAGTCGATACTCGAACGGGGGGACCGGGGAGCTGTTTTTT. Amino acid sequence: CASSRYSNGGTGELFF.

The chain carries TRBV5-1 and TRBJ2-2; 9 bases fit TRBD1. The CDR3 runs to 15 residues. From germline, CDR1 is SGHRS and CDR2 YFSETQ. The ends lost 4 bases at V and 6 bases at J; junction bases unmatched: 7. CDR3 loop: CASSKDRGGAGELFF. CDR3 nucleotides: TGCGCCAGCAGCAAGGACAGGGGAGGTGCCGGGGAGCTGTTTTTT.

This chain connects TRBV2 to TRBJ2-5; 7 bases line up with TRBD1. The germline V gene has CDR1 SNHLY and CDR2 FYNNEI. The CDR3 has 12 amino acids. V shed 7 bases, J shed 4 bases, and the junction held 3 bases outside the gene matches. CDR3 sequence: CASKRQGETQYF. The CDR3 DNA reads TGTGCCAGCAAAAGACAGGGAGAGACCCAGTACTTC.

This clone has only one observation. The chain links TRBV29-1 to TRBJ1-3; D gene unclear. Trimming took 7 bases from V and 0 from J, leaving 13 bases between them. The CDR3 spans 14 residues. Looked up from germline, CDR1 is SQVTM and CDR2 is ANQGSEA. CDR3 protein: CSARIQSSGNTIYF. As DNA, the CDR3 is TGCAGCGCCCGGATACAGAGCTCTGGAAACACCATATATTTT.

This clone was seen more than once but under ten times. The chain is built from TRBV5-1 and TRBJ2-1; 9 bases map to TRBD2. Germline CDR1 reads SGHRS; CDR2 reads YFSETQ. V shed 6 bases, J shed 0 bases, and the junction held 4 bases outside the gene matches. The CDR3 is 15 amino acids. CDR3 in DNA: TGCGCCAGCACCCTAGCGGGGAGCTCCTACAATGAGCAGTTCTTC. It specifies CASTLAGSSYNEQFF.

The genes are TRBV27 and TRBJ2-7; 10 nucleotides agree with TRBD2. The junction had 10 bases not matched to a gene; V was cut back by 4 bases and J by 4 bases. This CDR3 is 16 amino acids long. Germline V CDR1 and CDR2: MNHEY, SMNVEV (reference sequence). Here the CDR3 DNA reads TGTGCCAGCAGTTCTCCCCTAGCGGGGGCCTTGTACGAGCAGTACTTC. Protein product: CASSSPLAGALYEQYF.

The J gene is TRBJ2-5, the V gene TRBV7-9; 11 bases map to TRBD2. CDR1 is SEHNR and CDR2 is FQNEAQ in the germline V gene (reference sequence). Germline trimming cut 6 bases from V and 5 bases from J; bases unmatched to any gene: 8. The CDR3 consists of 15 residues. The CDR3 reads CASSRIAGGQETQYF. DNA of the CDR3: TGTGCCAGCAGTCGAATAGCGGGAGGGCAGGAGACCCAGTACTTC.